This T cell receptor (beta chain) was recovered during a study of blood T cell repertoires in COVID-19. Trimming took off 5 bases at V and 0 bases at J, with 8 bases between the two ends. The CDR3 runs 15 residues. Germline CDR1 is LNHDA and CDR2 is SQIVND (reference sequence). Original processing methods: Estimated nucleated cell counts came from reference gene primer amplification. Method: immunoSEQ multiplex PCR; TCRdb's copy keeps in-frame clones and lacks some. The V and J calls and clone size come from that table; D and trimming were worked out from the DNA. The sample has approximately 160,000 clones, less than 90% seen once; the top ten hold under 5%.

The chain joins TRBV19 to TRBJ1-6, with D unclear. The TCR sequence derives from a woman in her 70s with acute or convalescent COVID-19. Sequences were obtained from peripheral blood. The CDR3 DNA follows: TGTGCCAGTAGTGCACCGAGCTCCTATAATTCACCCCTCCACTTT. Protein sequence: CASSAPSSYNSPLHF.